A single sample is the source of the 32 T cell receptor beta chains below, sequenced in a study of response to subunit inactivated influenza vaccine. One entry per CDR3 protein results from TCRdb running MiXCR on the RT-PCR reads. Seen here are about 480,000 distinct CDR3 sequences, around 25% observed once, and the top ten hold 1.9%. This sample comprised CD4+ T cells sorted from PBMCs, obtained more than 4 days after vaccination. The receptor source for this set is a middle-aged man who received an inactivated influenza vaccine.

This clonotype was counted a few times. This chain uses TRBV7-2 with TRBJ2-7; D gene uncertain. Between the trimmed V and J ends, which lost 5 bases and 3 bases, there was a span of 17 bases. Germline lookup yields CDR1 SGHTA and CDR2 FQGNSA. There are 15 residues in the CDR3. The CDR3 sequence is CASSRRLEAYYEQYF. In DNA form, the CDR3 reads TGTGCCAGCAGCCGTCGACTGGAAGCCTACTACGAGCAGTACTTC.

This clonotype was counted only a few times. V gene TRBV29-1 combines with J gene TRBJ2-7, with 10 bases aligning to TRBD1. Germline CDR1 is SQVTM and CDR2 is ANQGSEA. This CDR3 spans 14 amino acids. V shed 5 bases and J 4 bases; nucleotides not matched to a gene: 8. The CDR3 DNA reads TGCAGCGTTACCCCGGGACAGGGGCAATACGAGCAGTACTTC. Translating gives CSVTPGQGQYEQYF.

The chain uses TRBV10-3 and TRBJ1-6, with TRBD1 identical over 7 bases. CDR3 length: 15 amino acids. CDR1 is ENHRY, CDR2 SYGVKD, per germline. The trim removed 3 bases at V and 14 bases at J, leaving 13 bases unmatched. The CDR3 bases are TGTGCCATCAGTGAAGGGAACAGGGGAGGTCGGTCCCTCCACTTT. This gives the protein CAISEGNRGGRSLHF.

The CDR3 DNA follows: TGTGCCAGCAGCGTACGGACAGGGGTGGCTGAAGCTTTCTTT. It encodes CASSVRTGVAEAFF. This chain joins TRBV7-9 and TRBJ1-1; TRBD1 matches at 9 bases. CDR1 and CDR2 from the germline V gene are SEHNR and FQNEAQ (reference sequence). This CDR3 has 14 residues. Germline trimming cut 5 bases from V and 6 bases from J; bases unmatched to any gene: 7.

A few counts support this clonotype. The chain recombines TRBV3-1 with TRBJ2-7; 9 bases align to TRBD2. Germline loops: CDR1 LGHDT, CDR2 YNNKEL (reference sequence). The junction had 1 base not matched to a gene; V was cut back by 0 bases and J by 7 bases. This CDR3 has 13 residues. CDR3 protein: CASSQDLAGEQYF. Written as DNA, the CDR3 is TGTGCCAGCAGCCAAGACCTAGCGGGGGAGCAGTACTTC.

This clonotype has a count of ten or more. This chain links TRBV4-3 with TRBJ2-2; D is ambiguous. Germline values: CDR1 LGHNA, CDR2 YSLEER. This CDR3 comprises 14 residues. V gave up 1 base and J gave up 1 base, with 4 bases separating them. Written as DNA, the CDR3 is TGCGCCAGCAGCCAAGGGCGGAACACCGGGGAGCTGTTTTTT. Protein sequence: CASSQGRNTGELFF.

The table lists this clonotype with a few counts. V gene TRBV20-1 combines with J gene TRBJ2-2; 7 nucleotides match TRBD1. J lost 0 bases, V lost 7 bases, and 5 bases had no gene match. The germline V gene has CDR1 DFQATT and CDR2 SNEGSKA (reference sequence). The length of the CDR3 is 14 residues. CDR3 region: CSVPRGSNTGELFF. The CDR3 nucleotides are TGCAGTGTTCCCAGGGGGTCGAACACCGGGGAGCTGTTTTTT.

This clonotype was counted only a few times. The V call is TRBV5-6, the J call TRBJ2-7, with D possibly TRBD1 on 6 matching bases. Germline lookup yields CDR1 SGHDT and CDR2 YYEEEE. The CDR3 contains 16 residues. The ends were cut back, 4 bases at V and 6 bases at J, with 23 bases in the middle. The CDR3 is CASSLRTVRFLGEQYF. CDR3 sequence (DNA): TGTGCCAGCAGCCTCCGGACAGTACGATTTCTCGGCGAGCAGTACTTC.

The rearrangement links TRBV6-1 to TRBJ2-1, with D possibly TRBD1 on 6 matching bases. CDR1 and CDR2 from the germline V gene are MNHNS and SASEGT. V lost 5 bases to trimming and J lost 6 bases, with 14 bases between them. CDR3 length: 14 amino acids. CDR3 region: CASSPFGRGNEQFF. Written as DNA, the CDR3 is TGTGCCAGCAGTCCCTTTGGCAGGGGCAATGAGCAGTTCTTC.

The chain combines TRBV5-1 with TRBJ2-7, with TRBD2 matching 8 bases. The J segment lost 3 bases and the V segment lost 4 bases, leaving 9 bases of the junction unmatched. Germline loops: CDR1 SGHRS, CDR2 YFSETQ. This CDR3 spans 15 amino acids. Written as DNA, the CDR3 is TGCGCCAGCAGCCTCGGGACTAGAGGCCTCTACGAGCAGTACTTC. It encodes CASSLGTRGLYEQYF.

This clonotype has just a few counts. This chain joins TRBV18 and TRBJ2-7; no clear D. The CDR3 runs to 14 residues. CDR1 is KGHSH and CDR2 is LQKENI in the germline V gene. V was shortened by 2 bases and J by 3 bases, with 11 bases between the two germline ends. In nucleotides, the CDR3 is TGTGCCAGCTCACCAAATCGGCAGAACTACGAGCAGTACTTC. Protein: CASSPNRQNYEQYF.

This clonotype was observed a handful of times. The J gene is TRBJ1-5, the V gene TRBV12-3 or TRBV12-4; TRBD1 agrees at 7 bases. There are 14 residues in the CDR3. V lost 6 bases, J lost 7 bases, and 9 bases stayed unmatched. Here the CDR3 reads CASSQGQSWQPQHF. In DNA form, the CDR3 reads TGTGCCAGCAGCCAGGGACAGAGCTGGCAGCCCCAGCATTTT.

The chain employs TRBV5-5 and TRBJ1-1, with a weak D call TRBD1 (5 bases). V shed 0 bases and J shed 6 bases, with 12 bases lying between them. Germline V lookup: CDR1 SGHKS, CDR2 YYEKEE (reference sequence). CDR3 size: 14 residues. The CDR3 DNA reads as TGTGCCAGCAGCTTGGGCAGGGATGCGCCTGAAGCTTTCTTT. The encoded protein is CASSLGRDAPEAFF.

This clonotype turned up a few times. The V gene is TRBV7-2, the J gene TRBJ2-7, with 12 bases fitting TRBD2. Per the germline V gene, CDR1 is SGHTA and CDR2 is FQGNSA. The ends lost 7 bases at V and 3 bases at J; junction bases unmatched: 7. The CDR3 contains 15 residues. The CDR3 DNA is TGTGCCAGCACCTCCGGACTAGCGGGAATCTACGAGCAGTACTTC. It is translated as CASTSGLAGIYEQYF. The full variable domain, in which reference TRBV7-2 and TRBJ2-7 provide the parts outside the CDR3, is GAGVSQSPSNKVTEKGKDVELRCDPISGHTALYWYRQSLGQGLEFLIYFQGNSAPDKSGLPSDRFSAERTGGSVSTLTIQRTQQEDSAVYLCASTSGLAGIYEQYFGPGTRLTVT.

This clonotype has more than one count but fewer than ten. This chain connects TRBV2 to TRBJ1-5; perhaps TRBD1 as D (6 bases). Deletions cut 3 bases from V and 3 bases from J, with 15 bases between. Germline CDR1 and CDR2: SNHLY and FYNNEI. The CDR3 is made up of 16 amino acids. CDR3 nucleotides: TGTGCCAGCAGTGATTCCTACGACAGGTACAATCAGCCCCAGCATTTT. This gives the protein CASSDSYDRYNQPQHF.

Note on this clonotype: At one of its ends the junction is not consistent with the germline gene, which may arise from a read error. The V gene is TRBV24-1, the J gene TRBJ2-1, with D perhaps TRBD2 (6 bases). This CDR3 contains 15 residues. Germline V gives CDR1 KGHDR, CDR2 SFDVKD. The CDR3 sequence is CATSDAGPTYYEQFF. The CDR3 DNA sequence: TGTGCCACCAGTGACGCGGGACCCACCTACTATGAGCAGTTCTTC.

V usage is TRBV12-3 or TRBV12-4 and J usage is TRBJ2-5; no clear D. CDR3 length: 12 residues. Between the trimmed V and J ends, which lost 5 bases and 5 bases, there was a span of 9 bases. DNA for the CDR3: TGTGCCAGCAGTACTAATGGGGAGACCCAGTACTTC. This gives the protein CASSTNGETQYF.

V and J are TRBV12-3 or TRBV12-4 and TRBJ1-4, with a possible D match to TRBD1 (6 bases). Trimming stripped 5 bases from V and 8 bases from J, with 15 bases between. The CDR3 runs 14 residues. CDR3 nucleotides: TGTGCCAGCAGTCTTACAGGGACGAGCGAAAAACTGTTTTTT. As protein: CASSLTGTSEKLFF.

The table lists this clonotype with many counts. V gene TRBV12-3 or TRBV12-4 combines with J gene TRBJ2-3; 8 nucleotides agree with TRBD2. Losses at the gene ends were 6 bases for V and 8 bases for J; bases not matched to a gene: 13. The CDR3 length is 15 residues. The CDR3 region is CASSPAGTRGTTQYF. CDR3 sequence (DNA): TGTGCCAGCAGCCCCGCTGGGACTAGAGGCACTACGCAGTATTTT.

This clonotype has just a few counts. The rearrangement uses TRBV11-2 and TRBJ1-3; D unclear. The CDR3 sequence is 16 residues long. With 2 bases removed from V and 1 base from J, the gap between germline ends came to 12 bases. Germline V gives CDR1 SGHAT, CDR2 FQNNGV. CDR3 amino acids: CASSLSHLGSGNTIYF. DNA of the CDR3: TGTGCCAGCAGCTTATCTCATCTGGGGTCTGGAAACACCATATATTTT.

The sample holds a few counts of this clonotype. V gene TRBV11-2 combines with J gene TRBJ2-1, with TRBD2 matching over 11 bases. From germline, CDR1 is SGHAT and CDR2 FQNNGV. With 4 bases clipped from V and 5 bases from J, the junction kept 19 bases outside the gene matches. The CDR3 has 20 residues. The CDR3 DNA reads TGTGCCAGCAGCTCGGGACAGCTGTTGACCGGGACTAGCGGCGACAATGAGCAGTTCTTC. This encodes CASSSGQLLTGTSGDNEQFF.

This clonotype was seen a few times. The chain has TRBV20-1 and TRBJ1-2, with D tentatively TRBD1 (5 bases). V gave up 5 bases and J gave up 4 bases, with 14 bases separating them. CDR1 and CDR2 from the germline V gene are DFQATT and SNEGSKA (reference sequence). The CDR3 is 13 residues long. DNA of the CDR3: TGCAGTGCTCCAGACAGCCAAAGCTATGGCTACACCTTC. Its translation: CSAPDSQSYGYTF.

This chain connects TRBV2 to TRBJ2-3, with TRBD2 matching over 8 bases. The CDR3 loop spans 12 amino acids. Trimming at V came to 7 bases and at J to 4 bases, leaving 1 base not matched to a gene. The germline gives CDR1 SNHLY, CDR2 FYNNEI. The CDR3 bases are TGTGCCAGCAATAGCGGGGCAGATACGCAGTATTTT. Translating it yields CASNSGADTQYF. Based on the CDR3 plus reference TRBV2 and TRBJ2-3, the full variable domain is EPEVTQTPSHQVTQMGQEVILRCVPISNHLYFYWYRQILGQKVEFLVSFYNNEISEKSEIFDDQFSVERPDGSNFTLKIRSTKLEDSAMYFCASNSGADTQYFGPGTRLTVL.

The chain is built from TRBV4-3 and TRBJ2-6; D gene uncertain. Germline V lookup: CDR1 LGHNA, CDR2 YSLEER. The CDR3 runs 15 residues. The V end was cut by 0 bases, the J end by 4 bases, with 7 bases between. CDR3 in amino acids: CASSQDVSGANVLTF. The CDR3 DNA is TGCGCCAGCAGCCAAGATGTTTCCGGGGCCAACGTCCTGACTTTC.

The gene calls are TRBV25-1 and TRBJ2-1; D perhaps matches TRBD2 (6 bases). Germline V lookup: CDR1 MGHDK, CDR2 SYGVNS. V lost 6 bases and J lost 2, with 14 bases in between. CDR3 length: 15 amino acids. CDR3 nucleotides: TGTGCCAGCAGCGCCCTGCGGGGCCCCTACAATGAGCAGTTCTTC. Amino acid sequence: CASSALRGPYNEQFF.

There are a few counts of this clonotype. V gene TRBV5-5 combines with J gene TRBJ1-4, with 11 bases matching TRBD1. The CDR3 is 17 amino acids. Germline CDR1 is SGHKS and CDR2 is YYEKEE (reference sequence). V shed 3 bases, J shed 3 bases, and the junction held 7 bases outside the gene matches. The CDR3 region is CASSWTGGGRPNEKLFF. CDR3 in DNA: TGTGCCAGCAGCTGGACAGGGGGCGGAAGGCCTAATGAAAAACTGTTTTTT.

The chain links TRBV7-2 to TRBJ2-7, with a tentative D call TRBD2 (7 bases). CDR1 SGHTA and CDR2 FQGNSA come from the germline V gene. The CDR3 has 16 residues. V was cut by 1 base and J by 0 bases, with 13 bases left in between. CDR3 DNA sequence: TGTGCCAGCAGCTTAGGAGGGGGGGGGAACTCCTACGAGCAGTACTTC. Translation: CASSLGGGGNSYEQYF.

This clonotype was seen a few times. The rearrangement links TRBV9 to TRBJ2-1; no clear D gene. The CDR3 runs 15 residues. V lost 0 bases and J 3 bases, leaving 10 bases between the germline ends. CDR1 and CDR2 from the germline V gene are SGDLS and YYNGEE. CDR3 DNA sequence: TGTGCCAGCAGCGTAGCTGGCAGGAGCTACAATGAGCAGTTCTTC. Residues: CASSVAGRSYNEQFF. Drawing the rest from reference TRBV9 and TRBJ2-1, the complete variable domain is DSGVTQTPKHLITATGQRVTLRCSPRSGDLSVYWYQQSLDQGLQFLIQYYNGEERAKGNILERFSAQQFPDLHSELNLSSLELGDSALYFCASSVAGRSYNEQFFGPGTRLTVL.

The chain employs TRBV5-6 and TRBJ2-2; TRBD1 agrees at 8 bases. V lost 4 bases to trimming and J lost 4 bases; unmatched junction nucleotides: 3. The germline CDR1 and CDR2 sequences are SGHDT and YYEEEE. CDR3 length: 14 residues. The CDR3 sequence is CASSVTGGTGELFF. CDR3 nucleotides: TGTGCCAGCAGCGTAACAGGGGGCACCGGGGAGCTGTTTTTT.

This clonotype was recorded a few times. This chain links TRBV7-2 with TRBJ2-2; D is uncertain. V was pared by 3 bases and J by 1 base, with 9 bases between. The CDR3 runs 15 residues. The V gene's germline CDR1 is SGHTA and CDR2 FQGNSA. The CDR3 nucleotides read TGTGCCAGCAGCTTGGTAGTTAAGAACACCGGGGAGCTGTTTTTT. It codes for CASSLVVKNTGELFF.

The genes are TRBV4-2 and TRBJ1-1; the match to TRBD1 covers 7 bases. The germline CDR1 and CDR2 sequences are LGHNA and YNFKEQ. The CDR3 is 15 amino acids. V lost 5 bases to trimming and J lost 2 bases; unmatched junction nucleotides: 8. For the CDR3, the DNA is TGTGCCAGCAGCGGGGGAGGGACAGCCAACACTGAAGCTTTCTTT. The encoded protein is CASSGGGTANTEAFF.

This clonotype was seen a handful of times. This rearrangement joins TRBV12-3 or TRBV12-4 to TRBJ2-5; 11 bases map to TRBD2. V was pared by 6 bases and J by 4 bases, with 4 bases of the junction left unmatched. The CDR3 has 14 residues. The CDR3 spells CASRLAGGRETQYF. For the CDR3, the DNA is TGTGCCAGCAGGCTAGCGGGAGGAAGAGAGACCCAGTACTTC.